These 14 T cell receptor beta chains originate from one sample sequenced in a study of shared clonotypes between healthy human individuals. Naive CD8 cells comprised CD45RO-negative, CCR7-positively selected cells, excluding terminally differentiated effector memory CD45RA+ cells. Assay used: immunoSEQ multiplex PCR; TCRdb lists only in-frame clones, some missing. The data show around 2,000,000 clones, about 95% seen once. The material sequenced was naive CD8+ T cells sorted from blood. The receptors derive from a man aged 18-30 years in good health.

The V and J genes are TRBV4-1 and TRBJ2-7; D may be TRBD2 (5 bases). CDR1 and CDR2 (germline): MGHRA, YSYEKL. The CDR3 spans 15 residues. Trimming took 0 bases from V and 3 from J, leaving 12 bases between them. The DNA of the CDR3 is TGCGCCAGCAGCCAAGATCGCGGGCCGAACTACGAGCAGTACTTC. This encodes CASSQDRGPNYEQYF.

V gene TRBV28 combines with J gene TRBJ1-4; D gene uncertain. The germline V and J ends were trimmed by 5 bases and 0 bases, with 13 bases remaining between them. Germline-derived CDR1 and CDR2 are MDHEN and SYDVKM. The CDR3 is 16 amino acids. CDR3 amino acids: CASSVVSAATNEKLFF. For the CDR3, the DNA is TGTGCCAGCAGTGTCGTGTCAGCTGCAACTAATGAAAAACTGTTTTTT.

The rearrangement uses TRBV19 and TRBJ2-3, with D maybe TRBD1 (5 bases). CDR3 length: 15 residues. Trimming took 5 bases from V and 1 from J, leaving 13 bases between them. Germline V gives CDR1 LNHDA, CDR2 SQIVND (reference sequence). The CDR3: CASSATRARTDTQYF. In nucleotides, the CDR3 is TGTGCCAGTAGTGCCACCAGGGCCCGCACAGATACGCAGTATTTT.

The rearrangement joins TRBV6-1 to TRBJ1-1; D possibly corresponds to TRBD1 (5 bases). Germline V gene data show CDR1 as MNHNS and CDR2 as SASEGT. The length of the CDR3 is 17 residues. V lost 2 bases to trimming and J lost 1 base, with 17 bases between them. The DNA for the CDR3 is TGTGCCAGCAGTGAACTGGTCGGGGCGCGTGGGAACACTGAAGCTTTCTTT. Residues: CASSELVGARGNTEAFF.

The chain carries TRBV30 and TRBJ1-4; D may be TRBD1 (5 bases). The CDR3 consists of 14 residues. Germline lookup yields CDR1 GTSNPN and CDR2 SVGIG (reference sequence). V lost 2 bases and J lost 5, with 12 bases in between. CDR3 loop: CAWSLTGHNEKLFF. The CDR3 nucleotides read TGTGCCTGGAGTCTCACGGGGCACAATGAAAAACTGTTTTTT.

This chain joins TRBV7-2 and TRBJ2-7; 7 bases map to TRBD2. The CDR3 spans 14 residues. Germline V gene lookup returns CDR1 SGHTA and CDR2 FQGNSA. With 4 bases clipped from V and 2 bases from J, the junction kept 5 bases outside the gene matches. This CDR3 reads CASSSAGVTYEQYF. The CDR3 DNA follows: TGTGCCAGCAGCTCGGCGGGGGTAACCTACGAGCAGTACTTC.

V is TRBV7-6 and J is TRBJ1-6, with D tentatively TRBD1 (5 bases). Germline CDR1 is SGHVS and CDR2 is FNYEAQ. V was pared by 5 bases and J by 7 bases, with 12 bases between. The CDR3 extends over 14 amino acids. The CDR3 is CASSGRDWNSPLHF. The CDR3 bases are TGTGCCAGCAGCGGCAGGGACTGGAATTCACCCCTCCACTTT.

The CDR3 region is CASSAHPTPQLGTDTQYF. The CDR3 nucleotides read TGTGCCAGCAGTGCTCACCCAACACCCCAGTTGGGCACAGATACGCAGTATTTT. The gene calls are TRBV2 and TRBJ2-3; D unclear. The ends were cut back, 4 bases at V and 1 base at J, with 21 bases in the middle. Germline CDR1 and CDR2: SNHLY and FYNNEI. This CDR3 region has 18 residues. Based on the CDR3 plus reference TRBV2 and TRBJ2-3, the full variable domain is EPEVTQTPSHQVTQMGQEVILRCVPISNHLYFYWYRQILGQKVEFLVSFYNNEISEKSEIFDDQFSVERPDGSNFTLKIRSTKLEDSAMYFCASSAHPTPQLGTDTQYFGPGTRLTVL.

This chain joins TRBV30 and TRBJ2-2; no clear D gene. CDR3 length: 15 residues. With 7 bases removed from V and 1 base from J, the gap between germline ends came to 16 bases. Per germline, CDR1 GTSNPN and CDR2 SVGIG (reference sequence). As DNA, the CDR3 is TGTGCCTCGCCGTGGATGGGTAGGAACACCGGGGAGCTGTTTTTT. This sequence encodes CASPWMGRNTGELFF.

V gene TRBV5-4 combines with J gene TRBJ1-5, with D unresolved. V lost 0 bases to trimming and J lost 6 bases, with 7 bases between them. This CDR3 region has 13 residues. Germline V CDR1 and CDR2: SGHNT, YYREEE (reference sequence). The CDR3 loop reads CASSLGLTQPQHF. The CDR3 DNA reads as TGTGCCAGCAGCTTGGGATTAACTCAGCCCCAGCATTTT. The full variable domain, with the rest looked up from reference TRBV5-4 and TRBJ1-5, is ETGVTQSPTHLIKTRGQQVTLRCSSQSGHNTVSWYQQALGQGPQFIFQYYREEENGRGNFPPRFSGLQFPNYSSELNVNALELDDSALYLCASSLGLTQPQHFGDGTRLSIL.

The CDR3 nucleotides read TGTGCCAGCAGTACCTCGAGGAGCGGGGTCTTGGAGCTGTTTTTT. It specifies CASSTSRSGVLELFF. The J gene is TRBJ2-2, the V gene TRBV6-1; 7 nucleotides match TRBD2. From germline, CDR1 is MNHNS and CDR2 SASEGT. CDR3 size: 15 residues. Trimming cost V 5 bases and J 10 bases; bases outside gene matches: 13.

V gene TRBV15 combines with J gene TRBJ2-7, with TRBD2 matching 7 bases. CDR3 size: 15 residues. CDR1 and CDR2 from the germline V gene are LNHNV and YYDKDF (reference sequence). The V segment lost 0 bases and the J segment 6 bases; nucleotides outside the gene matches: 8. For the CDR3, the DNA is TGTGCCACCAGCAGAGATATGGGGGAGGGCCGCGAGCAGTACTTC. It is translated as CATSRDMGEGREQYF.

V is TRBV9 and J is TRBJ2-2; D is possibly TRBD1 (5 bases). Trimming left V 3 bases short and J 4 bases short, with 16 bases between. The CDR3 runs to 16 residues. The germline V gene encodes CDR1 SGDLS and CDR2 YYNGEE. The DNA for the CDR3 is TGTGCCAGCAGCGGGGTAAAGGGGTCGAGCACCGGGGAGCTGTTTTTT. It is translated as CASSGVKGSSTGELFF.

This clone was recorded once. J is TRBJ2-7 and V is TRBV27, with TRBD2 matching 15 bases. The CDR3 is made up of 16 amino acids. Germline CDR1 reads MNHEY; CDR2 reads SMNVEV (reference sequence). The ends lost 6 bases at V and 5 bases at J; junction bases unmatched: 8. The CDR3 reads CASRLLGLAGGNEQYF. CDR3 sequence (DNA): TGTGCCAGCAGGCTCCTGGGACTAGCGGGAGGAAACGAGCAGTACTTC.